This T cell receptor (beta chain) was found in a study of cytomegalovirus exposure and HLA in healthy donors. In the study overall: T cells numbering about 179 million yielded roughly 120 million unique TCR beta sequences in an earlier analysis.

CDR1 GTSNPN and CDR2 SVGIG come from the germline V gene (reference sequence). V lost 0 bases to trimming and J lost 13 bases; unmatched junction nucleotides: 11. The CDR3 has 14 residues. Notes on this clone: The antigen remains undetermined.

Study-wide points: Researchers catalogued 160 or so TCR beta chains as cytomegalovirus-associated.

Primers: 60 Vbeta forward and 13 Jbeta reverse. Produced via immunoSEQ multiplex PCR; TCRdb's table is partial and in-frame only. The sample consists of fewer than 120,000 clones, more than 70% of them appearing once. The receptor comes from a woman in her fifties or sixties in good health and CMV-seropositive. The sample taken for sequencing was PBMCs. The chain joins TRBV30 to TRBJ2-1, with TRBD2 identical over 8 bases. The CDR3 here is CAWSVIGGAGGQFF. In DNA form, the CDR3 reads TGTGCCTGGAGTGTAATTGGGGGGGCGGGAGGTCAGTTCTTC. The full variable domain, completed using reference TRBV30 and TRBJ2-1, is SQTIHQWPATLVQPVGSPLSLECTVEGTSNPNLYWYRQAAGRGLQLLFYSVGIGQISSEVPQNLSASRPQDRQFILSSKKLLLSDSGFYLCAWSVIGGAGGQFFGPGTRLTVL.